This note documents a single T cell receptor beta chain sequence. Its cognate antigen has yet to be identified. Base qualities are not recorded, but no much larger clone differs from it by a single base. Library method: the immunoSEQ multiplex PCR assay. The study's own analysis went as follows. A statistical classification framework was built to diagnose cytomegalovirus status from the catalog of TCR beta chain sequences. Held by TCRdb, this immuneACCESS table contains in-frame sequences only and omits some clones. Under half of the omission traces to an unresolved V gene where checked; the cause of the rest is unknown. V, J and clone size reflect that table, while D and trimming were determined from the DNA. The sample table records around 190,000 clones; around 84% of these occur just once. The ten largest account for about 16% of the sample. This sample is drawn from a study of cytomegalovirus exposure and HLA in healthy donors (dated by TCRdb to 2015 to 2018). About the study as a whole: According to a later analysis, one platform produced both the 120 validation repertoires and the 730 or so repertoires of the first cohort. Along with the roughly 700-subject first cohort, a separate validation cohort of over a hundred different subjects was used. The study was designed to test whether signatures of past pathogen exposure could be identified by cataloging public T cell receptors. High-throughput TCR immunosequencing, statistical association of individual TCRs with disease status, and machine learning were combined to predict cytomegalovirus infection status. General findings and caveats noted by the study authors: Most TCR sequences were seen in very few donors, while some public TCRs were found in many individuals. A total of some 180 TCR beta chains were listed by the study as associated with cytomegalovirus. Subsequent analysis determined that TCRs grouped into clusters in the first cohort also showed a tendency toward co-occurrence across the 90 to 150 validation repertoires, and 94% of cluster scores exceeded 0. A few of the identified cytomegalovirus-associated TCR beta chains were confirmed in vitro to be specific for cytomegalovirus antigens. The classifier was reported to diagnose cytomegalovirus status with high specificity and sensitivity in both the original and validation cohorts. According to the authors, the approach could potentially be generalized to other disease states and immunological phenotypes. A later analysis lacked HLA typing for the validation cohort, so it scored co-occurrence in that cohort across all 120 or so repertoires.

Separate from the roughly 650-subject first cohort, the validation cohort of 95 to 150 subjects was the group to which the donors belonged. V loses 7 bases, J loses 2 bases, and the germline ends lie 16 bases apart. Per the germline V gene, SGHTA is the CDR1 and FQGTGA is the CDR2. The CDR3 has 15 amino acids, counting the end cysteine and phenylalanine. The retained sequence is limited to the CDR3, 45 bases, with the frame set at the first base. The sequenced sample was PBMCs. This sequence originates from a man aged 18 to 35 in good health and CMV-seropositive. The chain is encoded by TRBV7-3 joined to TRBJ2-3; the D gene is possibly TRBD2, with 7 bases matching. The DNA is TGTGCCAGCAACACGAGGGGGGGTCCCACAGATACGCAGTATTTT. Translated, it gives CASNTRGGPTDTQYF.